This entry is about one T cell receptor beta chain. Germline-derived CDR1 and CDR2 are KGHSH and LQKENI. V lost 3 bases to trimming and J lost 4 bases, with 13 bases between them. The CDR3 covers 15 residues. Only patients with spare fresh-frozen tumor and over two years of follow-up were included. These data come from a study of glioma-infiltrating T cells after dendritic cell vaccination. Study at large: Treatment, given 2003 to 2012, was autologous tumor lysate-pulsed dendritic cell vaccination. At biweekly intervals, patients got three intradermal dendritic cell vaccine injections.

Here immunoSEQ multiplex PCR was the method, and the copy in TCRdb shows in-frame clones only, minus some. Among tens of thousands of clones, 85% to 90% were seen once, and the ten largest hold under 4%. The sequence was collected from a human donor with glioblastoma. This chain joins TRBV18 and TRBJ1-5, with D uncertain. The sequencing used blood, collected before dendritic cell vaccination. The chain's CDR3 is CASSPRGDKNQPQHF. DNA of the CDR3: TGTGCCAGCTCACCCCGGGGAGACAAAAATCAGCCCCAGCATTTT. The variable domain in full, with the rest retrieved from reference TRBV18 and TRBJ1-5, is NAGVMQNPRHLVRRRGQEARLRCSPMKGHSHVYWYRQLPEEGLKFMVYLQKENIIDESGMPKERFSAEFPKEGPSILRIQQVVRGDSAAYFCASSPRGDKNQPQHFGDGTRLSIL.